One sample yielded the 29 T cell receptor beta chains listed below, sequenced in a study of T cell responses to AZD1222 COVID-19 vaccine. Only in-frame clones appear in the TCRdb table, and some are missing; sequencing was by immunoSEQ multiplex PCR. The sample lists under 150,000 clones; around 92% were seen once. The sample here was peripheral blood, taken on day 0 of AZD1222 vaccination. Every receptor here comes from an adult in good health.

The chain links TRBV6-1 to TRBJ2-3; 13 positions agree with TRBD2. J gave up 3 bases and V 3 bases, and 3 bases lay outside the gene matches. CDR1 is MNHNS, CDR2 SASEGT, per germline. There are 16 residues in the CDR3. CDR3 in amino acids: CASSDGGLAGTDTQYF. The CDR3 nucleotides read TGTGCCAGCAGTGACGGGGGACTAGCGGGGACAGATACGCAGTATTTT.

This CDR3 reads CASSVRIWAGNTGELFF. CDR3 DNA: TGTGCCAGCAGCGTAAGGATTTGGGCAGGGAACACCGGGGAGCTGTTTTTT. The rearrangement joins TRBV9 to TRBJ2-2; D unresolved. The V gene's germline CDR1 is SGDLS and CDR2 YYNGEE. Trimming stripped 1 base from V and 1 base from J, with 14 bases between. There are 17 residues in the CDR3.

V is TRBV30 and J is TRBJ2-3; 9 bases fit TRBD2. V shed 0 bases, J shed 6 bases, and the junction held 7 bases outside the gene matches. This CDR3 contains 15 residues. Germline-derived CDR1 and CDR2 are GTSNPN and SVGIG (reference sequence). The CDR3 nucleotides are TGTGCCTGGAGTGTAATTAGCGGGAGCCTGGATACGCAGTATTTT. Translation gives CAWSVISGSLDTQYF.

V and J are TRBV5-8 and TRBJ2-1, with 13 bases aligning to TRBD2. Germline lookup yields CDR1 SGHTS and CDR2 YDEGEE. This CDR3 contains 17 residues. V was pared by 0 bases and J by 8 bases, with 8 bases of the junction left unmatched. Here the CDR3 reads CASSLVRTSGSVYEQFF. The CDR3 DNA reads TGTGCCAGCAGCTTGGTACGGACTAGCGGGAGCGTCTATGAGCAGTTCTTC. The entire variable domain, with the rest obtained from reference TRBV5-8 and TRBJ2-1, is as follows: EAGVTQSPTHLIKTRGQQATLRCSPISGHTSVYWYQQALGLGLQFLLWYDEGEERNRGNFPPRFSGRQFPNYSSELNVNALELEDSALYLCASSLVRTSGSVYEQFFGPGTRLTVL.

The gene calls are TRBV19 and TRBJ1-2; D is unresolved. The CDR3 runs to 14 residues. V was clipped by 5 bases and J by 4 bases, with 14 bases between them. Germline values: CDR1 LNHDA, CDR2 SQIVND (reference sequence). For the CDR3, the DNA is TGTGCCAGTAGTGTCGCCGGGTCGTCCTATGGCTACACCTTC. As protein: CASSVAGSSYGYTF.

The rearrangement joins TRBV27 to TRBJ1-2; no reliable D call. The ends were cut back, 2 bases at V and 5 bases at J, with 12 bases in the middle. The CDR3 consists of 14 residues. Germline CDR1 reads MNHEY; CDR2 reads SMNVEV (reference sequence). CDR3 residues: CASSLDYWGYGYTF. In DNA form, the CDR3 reads TGTGCCAGCAGTTTAGATTACTGGGGATATGGCTACACCTTC.

The rearrangement uses TRBV27 and TRBJ1-5; TRBD1 matches 8 bases. Germline V CDR1 and CDR2: MNHEY, SMNVEV (reference sequence). V gave up 3 bases and J gave up 5 bases; unmatched junction bases: 6. CDR3 length equals 15 residues. The CDR3 nucleotides are TGTGCCAGCAGTTTCTTGGGACAGGAGTATCAGCCCCAGCATTTT. Amino acid sequence: CASSFLGQEYQPQHF.

The rearrangement links TRBV9 to TRBJ2-7, with 11 nucleotides matching TRBD1. Trimming at V came to 2 bases and at J to 7 bases, leaving 5 bases not matched to a gene. CDR3 length: 14 amino acids. CDR1 is SGDLS and CDR2 is YYNGEE in the germline V gene. The CDR3, as DNA: TGTGCCAGCAGCGTCGGACAGGGGGCATTAGAGCAGTACTTC. Translation: CASSVGQGALEQYF.

The rearrangement joins TRBV7-6 to TRBJ2-7, with D perhaps TRBD1 (6 bases). V was cut by 1 base and J by 0 bases, with 10 bases left in between. Germline CDR1 SGHVS, CDR2 FNYEAQ. The CDR3 spans 15 residues. This CDR3 reads CASSLGDIYSYEQYF. CDR3 DNA sequence: TGTGCCAGCAGCTTAGGGGACATTTACTCCTACGAGCAGTACTTC.

The V and J genes are TRBV6-6 and TRBJ1-4; no definite D call. Germline CDR1 reads MNHNY; CDR2 reads SVGAGI (reference sequence). Trimming took 6 bases from V and 1 from J, leaving 9 bases between them. This CDR3 comprises 14 residues. The CDR3 sequence: CASSTYITNEKLFF. The CDR3 nucleotides read TGTGCCAGCAGCACATATATAACTAATGAAAAACTGTTTTTT.

This rearrangement joins TRBV3-1 (or the pseudogene TRBV3-2) to TRBJ2-3; D not certain. CDR3 length: 14 residues. Trimming removed 0 bases from V and 4 bases from J, with 8 bases in between. Looked up from germline, CDR1 is LGHDT and CDR2 is YNNKEL (reference sequence). The CDR3 protein is CASSQDNLPDTQYF. The CDR3 DNA follows: TGTGCCAGCAGCCAAGATAACCTTCCAGATACGCAGTATTTT.

The rearrangement uses TRBV28 and TRBJ1-3; D gene unclear. The V end was cut by 3 bases, the J end by 2 bases, with 17 bases between. CDR3 size: 17 residues. From germline, CDR1 is MDHEN and CDR2 SYDVKM. For the CDR3, the DNA is TGTGCCAGCAGTTTTATGGGCAGCTCTCCTCCTGGAAACACCATATATTTT. It codes for CASSFMGSSPPGNTIYF.

The V and J genes are TRBV15 and TRBJ1-1; D unclear. Germline values: CDR1 LNHNV, CDR2 YYDKDF (reference sequence). V was pared by 5 bases and J by 5 bases, with 18 bases between. This CDR3 is 15 amino acids long. In DNA form, the CDR3 reads TGTGCCACCAGCGGTGGGAGCGGGGATTGGACTGAAGCTTTCTTT. Its translation is CATSGGSGDWTEAFF.

This chain connects TRBV6-2 or TRBV6-3 to TRBJ2-7; 10 bases match TRBD1. The germline CDR1 and CDR2 sequences are MNHEY and SVGEGT. The ends lost 5 bases at V and 4 bases at J; junction bases unmatched: 11. The CDR3 sequence is 16 residues long. The CDR3 spells CASSRTGQGGEYEQYF. CDR3 DNA sequence: TGTGCCAGCAGTCGAACCGGACAGGGGGGGGAGTACGAGCAGTACTTC.

This clone has a single count. The rearrangement joins TRBV29-1 to TRBJ2-1; possible D gene TRBD1, 6 bases. The CDR3 runs to 13 residues. Germline V gene lookup returns CDR1 SQVTM and CDR2 ANQGSEA. With 0 bases removed from V and 6 bases from J, the gap between germline ends came to 9 bases. Here the CDR3 reads CSVEEGALNEQFF. CDR3 sequence (DNA): TGCAGCGTTGAAGAGGGGGCACTCAATGAGCAGTTCTTC.

The V gene is TRBV30, the J gene TRBJ1-6, with D uncertain. This CDR3 has 13 amino acids. Germline V lookup: CDR1 GTSNPN, CDR2 SVGIG (reference sequence). V dropped 5 bases and J dropped 7 bases, with 12 bases sitting between them. CDR3 amino acids: CAWDRGSNSPLHF. As DNA, the CDR3 is TGTGCCTGGGACCGGGGATCGAATTCACCCCTCCACTTT.

The genes are TRBV30 and TRBJ2-7; TRBD1 matches at 8 bases. The V segment lost 5 bases and the J segment 4 bases; nucleotides outside the gene matches: 10. Germline loops: CDR1 GTSNPN, CDR2 SVGIG (reference sequence). There are 14 residues in the CDR3. This chain's CDR3 is CAWLGQGSGYEQYF. Here the CDR3 DNA reads TGTGCCTGGCTCGGACAGGGCTCGGGTTACGAGCAGTACTTC.

The chain joins TRBV27 to TRBJ2-5, with 10 bases that match TRBD2. The CDR3 is made up of 15 amino acids. Germline loops: CDR1 MNHEY, CDR2 SMNVEV (reference sequence). V lost 4 bases and J lost 3; bases outside the gene matches: 5. Written as DNA, the CDR3 is TGTGCCAGCAGTTCGCTAGCGGGAGCGGAAGAGACCCAGTACTTC. Its protein is CASSSLAGAEETQYF.

The chain has TRBV4-1 and TRBJ1-2, with D possibly being TRBD1 (6 bases). The ends were cut back, 0 bases at V and 7 bases at J, with 18 bases in the middle. Germline V gene lookup returns CDR1 MGHRA and CDR2 YSYEKL. This CDR3 is built from 16 residues. The CDR3 loop is CASSQDGLNRAVGYTF. CDR3 nucleotides: TGCGCCAGCAGCCAAGATGGACTCAACAGGGCAGTTGGCTACACCTTC.

Many counts were recorded for this clone. The rearrangement links TRBV27 to TRBJ1-5; 12 bases agree with TRBD1. CDR3 length: 17 amino acids. Germline assignment: CDR1 MNHEY and CDR2 SMNVEV (reference sequence). The V gene end was trimmed by 8 bases and the J gene end by 2 bases; junction bases not matched to a gene: 10. The DNA of the CDR3 is TGTGCCAGCGAGACCGGGACAGGGGGCGCTGGCAATCAGCCCCAGCATTTT. It encodes CASETGTGGAGNQPQHF.

V gene TRBV10-2 combines with J gene TRBJ2-5, with 8 nucleotides matching TRBD2. The CDR3 consists of 14 residues. The germline V gene encodes CDR1 WSHSY and CDR2 SAAADI. With 4 bases clipped from V and 5 bases from J, the junction kept 6 bases outside the gene matches. The CDR3 region is CASSGGTRRETQYF. The DNA for the CDR3 is TGCGCCAGCAGTGGCGGGACTAGGAGGGAGACCCAGTACTTC.

The genes are TRBV7-9 and TRBJ2-4, with a tentative D call TRBD2 (6 bases). V lost 1 base to trimming and J lost 8 bases, with 12 bases between them. CDR1 and CDR2 (germline): SEHNR, FQNEAQ (reference sequence). This CDR3 comprises 14 residues. CDR3 sequence: CASSLVGGSDIQYF. CDR3 bases: TGTGCCAGCAGCTTAGTAGGAGGGTCAGACATTCAGTACTTC.

The chain uses TRBV5-1 and TRBJ1-4, with 10 bases aligning to TRBD1. Germline CDR1 SGHRS, CDR2 YFSETQ. The V segment lost 4 bases and the J segment 11 bases; nucleotides outside the gene matches: 5. The CDR3 is 13 amino acids. In nucleotides, the CDR3 is TGCGCCAGCAGCCCCGGGACAGGGGAGAAACTGTTTTTT. Protein product: CASSPGTGEKLFF.

The chain carries TRBV10-3 and TRBJ2-7; no firm D call. Germline CDR1 reads ENHRY; CDR2 reads SYGVKD. The CDR3 totals 14 residues. Between the trimmed V and J ends, which lost 4 bases and 3 bases, there was a span of 13 bases. For the CDR3, the DNA is TGTGCCATCAGTGGGGGTCTAGTTTTCTACGAGCAGTACTTC. Translating gives CAISGGLVFYEQYF.

V and J are TRBV18 and TRBJ2-5, with TRBD2 matching 9 bases. The CDR3 is made up of 17 amino acids. V was pared by 3 bases and J by 5 bases, with 13 bases of the junction left unmatched. CDR1 is KGHSH and CDR2 is LQKENI in the germline V gene. CDR3 residues: CASSPRVLAGSRETQYF. CDR3 nucleotides: TGTGCCAGCTCACCGCGGGTGCTAGCGGGATCTCGCGAGACCCAGTACTTC.

The rearrangement uses TRBV6-5 and TRBJ1-1, with 7 nucleotides matching TRBD1. The V segment lost 8 bases and the J segment 4 bases; nucleotides outside the gene matches: 10. CDR3 length: 14 residues. The V gene's germline CDR1 is MNHEY and CDR2 SVGAGI. This CDR3 reads CASGRSGGGTEAFF. The CDR3 nucleotides read TGTGCCAGCGGTCGTTCAGGGGGGGGCACTGAAGCTTTCTTT.

The V gene is TRBV13, the J gene TRBJ2-5; D remains ambiguous. V was trimmed by 2 bases and J by 2 bases, leaving 6 bases between them. This CDR3 has 13 residues. CDR1 is PRHDT, CDR2 FYEKMQ, per germline (reference sequence). The CDR3 nucleotides read TGTGCCAGCAGCTTATCTGGGCAAGAGACCCAGTACTTC. The encoded protein is CASSLSGQETQYF.

The rearrangement uses TRBV15 and TRBJ2-7; the D gene is possibly TRBD2 (5 bases). From germline, CDR1 is LNHNV and CDR2 YYDKDF (reference sequence). V lost 8 bases, J lost 2 bases, and 10 bases lay in between. The CDR3 covers 12 residues. CDR3 DNA: TGTGCCACCGCGGGCAACCCCTACGAGCAGTACTTC. Residues: CATAGNPYEQYF.

The CDR3, as DNA: TGTGCCAGCAGCGCTATAGGGGCCACTTATGGCTACACCTTC. Protein: CASSAIGATYGYTF. The chain carries TRBV27 and TRBJ1-2; weak D call: TRBD1 (5 bases). Trimming took 6 bases from V and 5 from J, leaving 16 bases between them. Germline V gives CDR1 MNHEY, CDR2 SMNVEV (reference sequence). The CDR3 totals 14 residues.